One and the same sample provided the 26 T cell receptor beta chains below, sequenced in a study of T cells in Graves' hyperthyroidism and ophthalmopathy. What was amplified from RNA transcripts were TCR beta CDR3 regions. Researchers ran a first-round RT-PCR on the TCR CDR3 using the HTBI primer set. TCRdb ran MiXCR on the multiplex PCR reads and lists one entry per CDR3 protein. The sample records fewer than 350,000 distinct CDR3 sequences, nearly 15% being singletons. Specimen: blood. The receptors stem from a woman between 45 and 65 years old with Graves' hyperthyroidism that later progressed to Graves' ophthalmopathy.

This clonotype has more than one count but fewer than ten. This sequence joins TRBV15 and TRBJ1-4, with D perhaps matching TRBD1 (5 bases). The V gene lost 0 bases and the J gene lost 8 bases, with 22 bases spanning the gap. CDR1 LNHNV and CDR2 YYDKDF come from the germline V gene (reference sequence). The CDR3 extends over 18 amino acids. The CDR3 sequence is CATSRERGPGVFGEKLFF. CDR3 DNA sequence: TGTGCCACCAGCAGAGAAAGAGGACCGGGGGTATTTGGAGAAAAACTGTTTTTT. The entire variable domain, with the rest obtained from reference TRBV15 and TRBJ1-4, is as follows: DAMVIQNPRYQVTQFGKPVTLSCSQTLNHNVMYWYQQKSSQAPKLLFHYYDKDFNNEADTPDNFQSRRPNTSFCFLDIRSPGLGDTAMYLCATSRERGPGVFGEKLFFGSGTQLSVL.

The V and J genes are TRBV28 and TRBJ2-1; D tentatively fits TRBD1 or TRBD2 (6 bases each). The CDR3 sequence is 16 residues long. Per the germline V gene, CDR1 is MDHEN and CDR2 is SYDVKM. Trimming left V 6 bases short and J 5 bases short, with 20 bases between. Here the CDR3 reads CASRDLEGHNNNEQFF. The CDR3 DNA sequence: TGTGCCAGCAGAGACCTGGAGGGACACAACAACAATGAGCAGTTCTTC.

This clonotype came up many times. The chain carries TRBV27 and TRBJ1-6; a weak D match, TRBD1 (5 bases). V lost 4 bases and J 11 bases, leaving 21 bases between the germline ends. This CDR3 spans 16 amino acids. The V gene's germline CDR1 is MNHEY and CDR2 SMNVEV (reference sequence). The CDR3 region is CASSSLSGQGAAPLHF. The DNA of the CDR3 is TGTGCCAGCAGTTCCCTTTCGGGGCAGGGTGCGGCACCCCTCCACTTT.

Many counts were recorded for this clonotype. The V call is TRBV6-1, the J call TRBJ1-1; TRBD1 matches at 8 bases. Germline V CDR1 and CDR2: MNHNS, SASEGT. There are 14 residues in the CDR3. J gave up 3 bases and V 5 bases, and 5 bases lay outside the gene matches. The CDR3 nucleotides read TGTGCCAGCAGTTTGGGGACAGGCTACACTGAAGCTTTCTTT. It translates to CASSLGTGYTEAFF.

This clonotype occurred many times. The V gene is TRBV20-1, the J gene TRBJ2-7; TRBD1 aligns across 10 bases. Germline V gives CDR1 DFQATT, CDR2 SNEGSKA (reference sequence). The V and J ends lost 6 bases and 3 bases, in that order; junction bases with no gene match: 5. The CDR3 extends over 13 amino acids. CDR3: CSANRDRGYEQYF. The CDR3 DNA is TGCAGTGCCAACCGGGACAGGGGCTACGAGCAGTACTTC.

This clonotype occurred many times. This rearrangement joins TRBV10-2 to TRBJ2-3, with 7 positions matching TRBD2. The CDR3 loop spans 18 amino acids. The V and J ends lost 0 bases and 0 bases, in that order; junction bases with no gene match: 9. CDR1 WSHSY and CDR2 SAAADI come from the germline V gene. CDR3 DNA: TGCGCCAGCAGTGAGTCAAGGGCTAGCGGAATTAGCACAGATACGCAGTATTTT. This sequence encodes CASSESRASGISTDTQYF.

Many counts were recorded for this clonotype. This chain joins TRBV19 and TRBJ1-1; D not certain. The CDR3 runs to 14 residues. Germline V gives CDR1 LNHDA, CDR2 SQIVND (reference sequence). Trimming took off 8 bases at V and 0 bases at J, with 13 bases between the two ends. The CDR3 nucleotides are TGTGCCAGTTTTCAGCCGAACATGAACACTGAAGCTTTCTTT. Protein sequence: CASFQPNMNTEAFF.

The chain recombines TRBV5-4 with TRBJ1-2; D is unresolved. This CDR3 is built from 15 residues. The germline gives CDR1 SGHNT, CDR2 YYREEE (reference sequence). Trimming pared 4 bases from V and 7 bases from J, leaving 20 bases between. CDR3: CASSGWTGPSLGYTF. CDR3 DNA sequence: TGTGCCAGCAGCGGATGGACGGGCCCTTCTCTTGGCTACACCTTC.

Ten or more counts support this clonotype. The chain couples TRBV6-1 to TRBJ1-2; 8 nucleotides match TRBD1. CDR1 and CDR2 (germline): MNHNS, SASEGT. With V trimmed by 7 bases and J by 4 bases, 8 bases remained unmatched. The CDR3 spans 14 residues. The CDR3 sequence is CASISGTGTYGYTF. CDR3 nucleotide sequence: TGTGCCAGCATATCGGGGACAGGCACCTATGGCTACACCTTC.

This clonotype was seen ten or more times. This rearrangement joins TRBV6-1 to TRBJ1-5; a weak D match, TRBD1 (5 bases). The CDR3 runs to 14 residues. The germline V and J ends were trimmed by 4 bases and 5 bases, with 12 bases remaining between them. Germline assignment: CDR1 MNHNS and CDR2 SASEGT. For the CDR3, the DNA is TGTGCCAGCAGTGGTTGGCCAGGGTATCAGCCCCAGCATTTT. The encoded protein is CASSGWPGYQPQHF.

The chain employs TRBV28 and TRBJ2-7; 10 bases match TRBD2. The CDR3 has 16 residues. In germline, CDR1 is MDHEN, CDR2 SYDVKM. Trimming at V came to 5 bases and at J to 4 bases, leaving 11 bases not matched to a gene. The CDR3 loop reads CASSTPASGSGYEQYF. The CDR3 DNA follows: TGTGCCAGCAGTACCCCGGCTAGCGGGAGTGGGTACGAGCAGTACTTC.

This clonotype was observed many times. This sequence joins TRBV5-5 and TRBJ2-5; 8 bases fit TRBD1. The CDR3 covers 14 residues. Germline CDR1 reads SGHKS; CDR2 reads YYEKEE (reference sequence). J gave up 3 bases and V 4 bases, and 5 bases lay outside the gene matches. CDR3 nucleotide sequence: TGTGCCAGCAGCGGACAGGGAGGAAAAGAGACCCAGTACTTC. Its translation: CASSGQGGKETQYF.

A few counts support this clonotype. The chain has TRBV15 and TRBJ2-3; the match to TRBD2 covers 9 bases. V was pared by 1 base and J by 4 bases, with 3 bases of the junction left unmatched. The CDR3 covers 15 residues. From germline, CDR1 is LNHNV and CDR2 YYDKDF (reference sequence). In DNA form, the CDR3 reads TGTGCCACCAGCAGAGTCGCGGGAGGGGCAGATACGCAGTATTTT. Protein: CATSRVAGGADTQYF.

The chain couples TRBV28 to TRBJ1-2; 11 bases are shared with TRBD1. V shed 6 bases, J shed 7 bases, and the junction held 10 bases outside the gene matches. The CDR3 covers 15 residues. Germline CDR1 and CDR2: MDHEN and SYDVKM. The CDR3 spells CASRTWTGGAAGYTF. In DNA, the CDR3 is TGTGCCAGCAGGACCTGGACAGGGGGCGCGGCTGGCTACACCTTC.

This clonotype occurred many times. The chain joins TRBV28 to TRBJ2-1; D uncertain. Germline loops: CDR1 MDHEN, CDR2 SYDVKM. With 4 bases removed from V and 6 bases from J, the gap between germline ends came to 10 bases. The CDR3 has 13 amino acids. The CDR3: CASSSPPGNEQFF. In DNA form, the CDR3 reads TGTGCCAGCAGTTCTCCCCCGGGCAATGAGCAGTTCTTC.

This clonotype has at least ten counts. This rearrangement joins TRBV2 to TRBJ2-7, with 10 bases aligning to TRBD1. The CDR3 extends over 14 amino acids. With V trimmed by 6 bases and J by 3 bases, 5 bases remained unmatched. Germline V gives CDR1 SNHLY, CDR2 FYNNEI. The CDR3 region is CASSRQGANYEQYF. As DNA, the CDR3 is TGTGCCAGCAGCCGACAGGGGGCTAACTACGAGCAGTACTTC. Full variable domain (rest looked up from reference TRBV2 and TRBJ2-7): EPEVTQTPSHQVTQMGQEVILRCVPISNHLYFYWYRQILGQKVEFLVSFYNNEISEKSEIFDDQFSVERPDGSNFTLKIRSTKLEDSAMYFCASSRQGANYEQYFGPGTRLTVT.

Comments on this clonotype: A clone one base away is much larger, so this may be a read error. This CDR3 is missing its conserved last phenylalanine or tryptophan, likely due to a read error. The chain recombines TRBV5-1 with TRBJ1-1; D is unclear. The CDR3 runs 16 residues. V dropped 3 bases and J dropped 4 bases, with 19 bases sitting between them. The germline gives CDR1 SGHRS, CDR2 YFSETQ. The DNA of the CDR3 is TGCGCCAGCAGCTCCGGACTTCTTCAGATGAGCACTGAAGCTTTCCTT. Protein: CASSSGLLQMSTEAFL.

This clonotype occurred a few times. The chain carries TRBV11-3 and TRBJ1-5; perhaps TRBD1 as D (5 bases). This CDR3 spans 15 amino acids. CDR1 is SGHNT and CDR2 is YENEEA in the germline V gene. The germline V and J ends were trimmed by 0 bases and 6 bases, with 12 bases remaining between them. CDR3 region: CASSLDLPRGQPQHF. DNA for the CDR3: TGTGCCAGCAGCTTAGACCTCCCGAGGGGTCAGCCCCAGCATTTT.

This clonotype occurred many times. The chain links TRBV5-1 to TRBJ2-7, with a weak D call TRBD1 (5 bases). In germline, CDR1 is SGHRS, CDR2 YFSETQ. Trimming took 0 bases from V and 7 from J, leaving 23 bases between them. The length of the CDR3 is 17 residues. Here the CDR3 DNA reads TGCGCCAGCAGCTTGGTTTACAGGCCTCGAGGTTTGAAGGAGCAGTACTTC. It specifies CASSLVYRPRGLKEQYF.

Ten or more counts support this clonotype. The CDR3 here is CATSDSLSLAGGRNEQFF. Written as DNA, the CDR3 is TGTGCCACCAGTGATTCCCTTTCACTAGCGGGAGGACGGAATGAGCAGTTCTTC. The genes are TRBV24-1 and TRBJ2-1, with 12 bases aligning to TRBD2. This CDR3 region has 18 residues. The J segment lost 7 bases and the V segment lost 2 bases, leaving 11 bases of the junction unmatched. CDR1 KGHDR and CDR2 SFDVKD come from the germline V gene.

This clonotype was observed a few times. The CDR3 nucleotides read TGTGCCAGCAGTGAGAGTTCGGGACTAGCGGGTTTCAAAAACATTCAGTACTTC. Amino acid sequence: CASSESSGLAGFKNIQYF. The V call is TRBV25-1, the J call TRBJ2-4; 12 bases map to TRBD2. The germline V gene encodes CDR1 MGHDK and CDR2 SYGVNS. The CDR3 spans 18 residues. Losses at the gene ends were 3 bases for V and 3 bases for J; bases not matched to a gene: 9. The complete variable domain, with remaining parts taken from reference TRBV25-1 and TRBJ2-4, reads EADIYQTPRYLVIGTGKKITLECSQTMGHDKMYWYQQDPGMELHLIHYSYGVNSTEKGDLSSESTVSRIRTEHFPLTLESARPSHTSQYLCASSESSGLAGFKNIQYFGAGTRLSVL.

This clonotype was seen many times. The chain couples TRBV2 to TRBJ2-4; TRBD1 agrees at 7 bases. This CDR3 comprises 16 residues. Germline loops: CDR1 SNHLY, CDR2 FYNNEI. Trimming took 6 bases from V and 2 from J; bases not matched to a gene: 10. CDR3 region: CASRTGTDYSKNIQYF. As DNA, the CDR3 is TGTGCCAGCAGAACGGGGACAGATTACTCCAAAAACATTCAGTACTTC.

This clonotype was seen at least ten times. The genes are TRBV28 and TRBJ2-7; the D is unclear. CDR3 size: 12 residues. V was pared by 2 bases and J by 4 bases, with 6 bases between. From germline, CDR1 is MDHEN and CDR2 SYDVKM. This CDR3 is CASSLNPYEQYF. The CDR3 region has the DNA TGTGCCAGCAGTTTAAACCCGTACGAGCAGTACTTC.

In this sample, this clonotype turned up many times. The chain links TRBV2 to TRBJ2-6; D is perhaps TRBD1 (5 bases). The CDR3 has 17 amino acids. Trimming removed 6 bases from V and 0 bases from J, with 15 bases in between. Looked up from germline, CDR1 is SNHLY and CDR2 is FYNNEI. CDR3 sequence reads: CASSTLGRGSGANVLTF. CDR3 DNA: TGTGCCAGCAGCACGTTGGGGCGTGGCTCTGGGGCCAACGTCCTGACTTTC.

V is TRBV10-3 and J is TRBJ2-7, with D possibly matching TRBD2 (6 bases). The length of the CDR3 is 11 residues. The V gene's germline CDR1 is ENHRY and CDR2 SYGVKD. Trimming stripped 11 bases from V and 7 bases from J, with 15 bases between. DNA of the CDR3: TGTGCCGTCGCCTCCGGGGGTGAGCAGTACTTC. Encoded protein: CAVASGGEQYF.

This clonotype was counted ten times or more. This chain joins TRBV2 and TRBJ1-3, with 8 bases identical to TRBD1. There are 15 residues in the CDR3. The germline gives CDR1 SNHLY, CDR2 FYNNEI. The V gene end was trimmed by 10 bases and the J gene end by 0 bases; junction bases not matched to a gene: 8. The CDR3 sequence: CANGGQAVSGNTIYF. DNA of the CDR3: TGTGCCAACGGGGGACAGGCCGTCTCTGGAAACACCATATATTTT.